These 21 T cell receptor beta chains originate from one sample sequenced in a study of early T cells in non-severe SARS-CoV-2 infection. Each CDR3 protein gets one entry after TCRdb re-called the 5' RACE reads with MiXCR. The sample has roughly 76,000 distinct CDR3 sequences; 10% to 15% are singletons. Sequenced: whole blood. The receptors originated from an adult who was a healthcare worker with PCR-confirmed SARS-CoV-2 infection or an uninfected control (not recorded which).

This clonotype was observed many times. The rearrangement links TRBV7-3 to TRBJ2-1, with D perhaps TRBD1 or TRBD2 (6 bases each). Germline loops: CDR1 SGHTA, CDR2 FQGTGA. Trimming pared 3 bases from V and 9 bases from J, leaving 12 bases between. This CDR3 spans 13 amino acids. The CDR3 loop is CASSLREGGEQFF. The DNA of the CDR3 is TGTGCCAGCAGCTTGCGGGAAGGGGGTGAGCAGTTCTTC.

The table lists this clonotype with a few counts. The chain links TRBV5-5 to TRBJ2-1; TRBD1 agrees at 7 bases. V dropped 0 bases and J dropped 15; count of bases not matched to a gene: 6. Germline V lookup: CDR1 SGHKS, CDR2 YYEKEE (reference sequence). This CDR3 is built from 12 residues. Here the CDR3 DNA reads TGTGCCAGCAGCTTGGGGACAGGCCGTTGGTTCTTC. Translating gives CASSLGTGRWFF.

There are many counts of this clonotype. V gene TRBV20-1 combines with J gene TRBJ2-1; a weak D match, TRBD1 (7 bases). The germline V gene has CDR1 DFQATT and CDR2 SNEGSKA (reference sequence). The germline V and J ends were trimmed by 1 base and 5 bases, with 15 bases remaining between them. The CDR3 is 15 residues long. The CDR3 here is CSARGSGGSHNEQFF. For the CDR3, the DNA is TGCAGTGCTAGAGGCTCAGGGGGGTCGCACAATGAGCAGTTCTTC.

This clonotype showed up many times. This chain links TRBV20-1 with TRBJ1-1, with a weak D call TRBD1 (5 bases). CDR3 length equals 14 residues. The ends were cut back, 5 bases at V and 8 bases at J, with 21 bases in the middle. In germline, CDR1 is DFQATT, CDR2 SNEGSKA (reference sequence). CDR3: CSAVGWDVKEEAFF. CDR3 nucleotide sequence: TGCAGTGCTGTAGGCTGGGACGTCAAGGAGGAAGCTTTCTTT.

This clonotype was counted ten times or more. This chain connects TRBV5-1 to TRBJ2-2; either TRBD1 or TRBD2 may fit D (5 bases each). Germline V gene data show CDR1 as SGHRS and CDR2 as YFSETQ. The length of the CDR3 is 15 residues. Deletions cut 4 bases from V and 2 bases from J, with 12 bases between. CDR3 DNA sequence: TGCGCCAGCAGCCCGTGGGACCTAAACACCGGGGAGCTGTTTTTT. Amino acids: CASSPWDLNTGELFF.

This clonotype was detected a few times. V gene TRBV5-1 combines with J gene TRBJ2-3; a weak D match, TRBD2 (5 bases). This CDR3 is 13 amino acids long. From germline, CDR1 is SGHRS and CDR2 YFSETQ. Trimming removed 7 bases from V and 2 bases from J, with 11 bases in between. The DNA of the CDR3 is TGCGCCAGCTCGTCGGGGAACACAGATACGCAGTATTTT. It codes for CASSSGNTDTQYF.

This clonotype occurred many times. This chain connects TRBV7-9 to TRBJ2-7, with D tentatively TRBD2 (5 bases). This CDR3 is 12 amino acids long. The germline V gene has CDR1 SEHNR and CDR2 FQNEAQ (reference sequence). V lost 6 bases to trimming and J lost 0 bases, with 6 bases between them. The CDR3 reads CASRRDSYEQYF. The CDR3 DNA follows: TGTGCCAGCAGACGGGACTCCTACGAGCAGTACTTC.

There are a few counts of this clonotype. V usage is TRBV28 and J usage is TRBJ2-3; 7 nucleotides line up with TRBD1. J lost 4 bases, V lost 4 bases, and 5 bases had no gene match. The CDR3 totals 14 residues. CDR1 and CDR2 from the germline V gene are MDHEN and SYDVKM. Written as DNA, the CDR3 is TGTGCCAGCAGTTACCCGACAGGGTCAGATACGCAGTATTTT. It encodes CASSYPTGSDTQYF.

There are many counts of this clonotype. This sequence joins TRBV12-3 or TRBV12-4 and TRBJ2-1; D not certain. There are 12 residues in the CDR3. V lost 5 bases and J lost 9, with 11 bases in between. In DNA, the CDR3 is TGTGCCAGCAGTCCACAGTCCGGTGAGCAGTTCTTC. Encoded protein: CASSPQSGEQFF.

This clonotype was detected ten times or more. The rearrangement joins TRBV20-1 to TRBJ2-1, with 9 positions matching TRBD2. Germline V gene lookup returns CDR1 DFQATT and CDR2 SNEGSKA (reference sequence). This CDR3 contains 16 residues. J gave up 1 base and V 6 bases, and 10 bases lay outside the gene matches. CDR3 nucleotides: TGCAGTGCCCTACCGTTAGCGGGAGTATCCTACAATGAGCAGTTCTTC. Translated, it gives CSALPLAGVSYNEQFF.

This clonotype was recorded at least ten times. The chain uses TRBV7-8 and TRBJ2-1, with 10 nucleotides matching TRBD1. The trim removed 2 bases at V and 6 bases at J, leaving 10 bases unmatched. This CDR3 comprises 17 residues. Germline CDR1 reads SGHVS; CDR2 reads FQNEAQ. The CDR3 nucleotides read TGTGCCAGCAGCTTATCGGACAGGGGGTTGTCCGGCAATGAGCAGTTCTTC. It is translated as CASSLSDRGLSGNEQFF. The full variable domain, its missing parts supplied by reference TRBV7-8 and TRBJ2-1, is GAGVSQSPRYKVAKRGQDVALRCDPISGHVSLFWYQQALGQGPEFLTYFQNEAQLDKSGLPSDRFFAERPEGSVSTLKIQRTQQEDSAVYLCASSLSDRGLSGNEQFFGPGTRLTVL.

This clonotype occurred many times. The chain couples TRBV29-1 to TRBJ2-1; the match to TRBD1 covers 11 bases. The CDR3 loop spans 13 amino acids. CDR1 and CDR2 (germline): SQVTM, ANQGSEA. V shed 5 bases, J shed 9 bases, and the junction held 6 bases outside the gene matches. The chain's CDR3 is CSVRDRGIGEQFF. CDR3 DNA: TGCAGCGTTCGGGACAGGGGGATAGGTGAGCAGTTCTTC.

At least ten counts were recorded for this clonotype. The chain couples TRBV20-1 to TRBJ2-1; 16 bases map to TRBD2. This CDR3 has 15 residues. Germline assignment: CDR1 DFQATT and CDR2 SNEGSKA (reference sequence). V was pared by 5 bases and J by 5 bases, with 3 bases of the junction left unmatched. The CDR3: CSAGTSGRADNEQFF. The CDR3 DNA reads TGCAGTGCTGGGACTAGCGGGAGGGCCGACAATGAGCAGTTCTTC.

This clonotype occurred many times. The rearrangement uses TRBV10-3 and TRBJ1-1, with a weak D call TRBD1 (6 bases). CDR1 and CDR2 from the germline V gene are ENHRY and SYGVKD. The CDR3 covers 14 residues. V lost 0 bases, J lost 2 bases, and 7 bases lay in between. CDR3 loop: CAISESGQNTEAFF. The CDR3 DNA is TGTGCCATCAGTGAGTCGGGACAAAACACTGAAGCTTTCTTT.

This clonotype was counted between two and nine times. The chain joins TRBV9 to TRBJ2-7; no firm D call. Germline V gene data show CDR1 as SGDLS and CDR2 as YYNGEE. The CDR3 runs 15 residues. Trimming took off 3 bases at V and 4 bases at J, with 17 bases between the two ends. The CDR3 bases are TGTGCCAGCAGCGGAGAAACCCGGTCCAGATACGAGCAGTACTTC. It yields the protein CASSGETRSRYEQYF. The variable domain in full, completed from reference TRBV9 and TRBJ2-7, reads DSGVTQTPKHLITATGQRVTLRCSPRSGDLSVYWYQQSLDQGLQFLIQYYNGEERAKGNILERFSAQQFPDLHSELNLSSLELGDSALYFCASSGETRSRYEQYFGPGTRLTVT.

This clonotype has ten or more counts. This chain connects TRBV5-4 to TRBJ2-1; TRBD2 agrees at 8 bases. Germline V gives CDR1 SGHNT, CDR2 YYREEE (reference sequence). The CDR3 has 16 amino acids. Unmatched junction bases numbered 7, after V lost 4 bases and J lost 1 base. The CDR3 sequence: CASSQRAGASYNEQFF. The CDR3 DNA reads TGTGCCAGCAGCCAAAGAGCGGGGGCTTCCTACAATGAGCAGTTCTTC.

This clonotype was detected a few times. The gene calls are TRBV20-1 and TRBJ1-4; D might be TRBD1 (5 bases). Germline assignment: CDR1 DFQATT and CDR2 SNEGSKA (reference sequence). V was trimmed by 3 bases and J by 0 bases, leaving 11 bases between them. The CDR3 totals 15 residues. The CDR3 DNA is TGCAGTGCTAGTGTTCCGACAGCAACTAATGAAAAACTGTTTTTT. It yields the protein CSASVPTATNEKLFF.

Notes on this clonotype: A much bigger clone sits one base away, suggesting this may be a read error. The CDR3 end shows no conserved phenylalanine or tryptophan, and so a read error is likely. This chain connects TRBV29-1 to TRBJ1-1; unclear D gene. This CDR3 region has 11 residues. Trimming left V 6 bases short and J 1 base short, with 6 bases between. Germline lookup yields CDR1 SQVTM and CDR2 ANQGSEA. This chain's CDR3 is CSVKWNTEAFY. The CDR3 region has the DNA TGCAGCGTCAAGTGGAACACTGAAGCTTTCTAT.

This clonotype is classed as medium-sized. This chain uses TRBV6-2 or TRBV6-3 with TRBJ2-3; 7 bases fit TRBD1. Germline CDR1 and CDR2: MNHEY and SVGEGT. Losses at the gene ends were 6 bases for V and 8 bases for J; bases not matched to a gene: 11. The CDR3 extends over 14 amino acids. The CDR3 protein is CASRPDRESATQYF. CDR3 bases: TGTGCCAGCAGGCCCGACAGGGAGTCGGCTACGCAGTATTTT.

In its sample, this clonotype was seen many times. This chain joins TRBV28 and TRBJ2-6; 8 nucleotides align to TRBD1. The CDR3 covers 15 residues. CDR1 and CDR2 (germline): MDHEN, SYDVKM. The trim removed 4 bases at V and 3 bases at J, leaving 2 bases unmatched. Here the CDR3 DNA reads TGTGCCAGCAGTTCAGGGGGCGGTGGGGCCAACGTCCTGACTTTC. Protein sequence: CASSSGGGGANVLTF.

In nucleotides, the CDR3 is TGCAGTGCTAAAAGGCGGGAGGGGGGAGATACGCAGTATTTT. This sequence encodes CSAKRREGGDTQYF. J is TRBJ2-3 and V is TRBV20-1, with TRBD2 identical over 9 bases. The trim removed 4 bases at V and 5 bases at J, leaving 7 bases unmatched. The CDR3 has 14 residues. Germline lookup yields CDR1 DFQATT and CDR2 SNEGSKA (reference sequence).